This T cell receptor (beta chain) is from a study of T cell responses to AZD1222 COVID-19 vaccine. Study in general: Second-dose intervals near 4 or 12 weeks were combined.

Concerning this clone: Its antigen is as yet unknown. This specimen includes other DNA sequences encoding the same CDR3.

This table comes from immunoSEQ multiplex PCR, and its TCRdb copy is limited to in-frame clones, with some not included. The table has 150,000 to 160,000 clones, more than 90% seen once. Study findings and constraints: Sampling that yielded the repertoires occurred only after the peak T cell response. Among spike-specific TCRs, nearly half reportedly target unmutated variant regions.

This sequence was found in an adult in good health. The sequences come from peripheral blood, collected on day 0 of AZD1222 vaccination.

CDR3 in DNA: TGTGCCAGCAGTTTCAGAGAGACCCAGTACTTC. Translated: CASSFRETQYF. This chain links TRBV27 with TRBJ2-5; unclear D gene. The CDR3 consists of 11 residues. V was trimmed by 3 bases and J by 4 bases, leaving 3 bases between them. Germline CDR1 and CDR2: MNHEY and SMNVEV (reference sequence).